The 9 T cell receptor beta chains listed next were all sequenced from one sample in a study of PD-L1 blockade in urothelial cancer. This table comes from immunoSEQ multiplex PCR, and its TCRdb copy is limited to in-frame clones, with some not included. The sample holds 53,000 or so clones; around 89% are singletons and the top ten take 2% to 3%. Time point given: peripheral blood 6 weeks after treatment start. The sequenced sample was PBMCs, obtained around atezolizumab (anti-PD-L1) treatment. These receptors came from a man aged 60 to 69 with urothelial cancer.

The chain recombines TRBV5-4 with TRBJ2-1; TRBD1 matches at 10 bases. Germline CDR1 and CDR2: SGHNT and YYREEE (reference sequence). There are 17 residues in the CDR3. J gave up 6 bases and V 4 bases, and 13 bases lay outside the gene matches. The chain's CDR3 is CASSQERGQGSGNEQFF. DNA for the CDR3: TGTGCCAGCAGCCAAGAAAGGGGACAGGGGTCCGGCAATGAGCAGTTCTTC.

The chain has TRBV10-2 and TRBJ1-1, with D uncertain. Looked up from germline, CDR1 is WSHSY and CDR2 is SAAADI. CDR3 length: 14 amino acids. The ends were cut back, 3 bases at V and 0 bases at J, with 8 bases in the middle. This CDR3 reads CASSDASMNTEAFF. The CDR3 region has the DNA TGCGCCAGCAGTGATGCCTCTATGAACACTGAAGCTTTCTTT.

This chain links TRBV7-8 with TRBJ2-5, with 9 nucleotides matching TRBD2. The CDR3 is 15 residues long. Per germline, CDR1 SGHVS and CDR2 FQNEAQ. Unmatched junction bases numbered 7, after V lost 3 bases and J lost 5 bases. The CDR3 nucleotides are TGTGCCAGCAGCTTTTTGGGCGGGGGGGCGGAGACCCAGTACTTC. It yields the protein CASSFLGGGAETQYF.

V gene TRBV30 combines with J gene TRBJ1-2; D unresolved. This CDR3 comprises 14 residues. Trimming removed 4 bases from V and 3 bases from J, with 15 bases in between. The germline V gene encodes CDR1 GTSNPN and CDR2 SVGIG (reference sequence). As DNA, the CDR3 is TGTGCCTGGAAACCGGGTTGGCGGGACTATGGCTACACCTTC. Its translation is CAWKPGWRDYGYTF.

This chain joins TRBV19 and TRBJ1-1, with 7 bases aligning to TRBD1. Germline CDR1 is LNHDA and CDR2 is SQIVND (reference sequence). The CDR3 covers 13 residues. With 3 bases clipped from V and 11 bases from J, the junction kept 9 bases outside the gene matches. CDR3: CASSIRDRGSAFF. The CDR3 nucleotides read TGTGCCAGTAGTATTCGGGACAGAGGGAGCGCTTTCTTT.

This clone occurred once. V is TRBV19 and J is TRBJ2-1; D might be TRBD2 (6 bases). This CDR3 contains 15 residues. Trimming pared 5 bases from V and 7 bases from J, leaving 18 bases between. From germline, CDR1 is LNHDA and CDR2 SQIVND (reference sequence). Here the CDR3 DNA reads TGTGCCAGTAGTTTACTCGGGACTCAGGAGAATGAGCAGTTCTTC. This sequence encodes CASSLLGTQENEQFF.

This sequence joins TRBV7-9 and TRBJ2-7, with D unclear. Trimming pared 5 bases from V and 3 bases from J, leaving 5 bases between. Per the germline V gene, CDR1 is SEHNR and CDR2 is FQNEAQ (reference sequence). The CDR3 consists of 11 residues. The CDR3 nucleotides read TGTGCCAGCAGCGTCAACTACGAGCAGTACTTC. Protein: CASSVNYEQYF.

The CDR3 spells CATTTAFNYGYTF. The CDR3 bases are TGTGCCACAACGACAGCCTTTAACTATGGCTACACCTTC. The chain carries TRBV19 and TRBJ1-2, with D tentatively TRBD1 (5 bases). Germline lookup yields CDR1 LNHDA and CDR2 SQIVND (reference sequence). V lost 10 bases and J 1 base, leaving 13 bases between the germline ends. This CDR3 spans 13 amino acids.

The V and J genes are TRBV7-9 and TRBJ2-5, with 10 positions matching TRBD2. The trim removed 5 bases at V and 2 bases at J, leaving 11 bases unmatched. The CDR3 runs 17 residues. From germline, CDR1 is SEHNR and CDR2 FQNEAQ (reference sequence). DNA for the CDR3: TGTGCCAGCAGCCTAGGGGAACTAGCGGGGAGACAAGAGACCCAGTACTTC. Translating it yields CASSLGELAGRQETQYF. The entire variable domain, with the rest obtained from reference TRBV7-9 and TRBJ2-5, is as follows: DTGVSQNPRHKITKRGQNVTFRCDPISEHNRLYWYRQTLGQGPEFLTYFQNEAQLEKSRLLSDRFSAERPKGSFSTLEIQRTEQGDSAMYLCASSLGELAGRQETQYFGPGTRLLVL.